This T cell receptor beta chain was captured in a study of cytomegalovirus exposure and HLA in healthy donors. Points from the study as a whole: Many donors shared some public TCRs, even though most TCR sequences were rare. Listed as cytomegalovirus-associated were over 150 TCR beta chains. Beyond CMV serostatus, there was no information to go on about immune exposure.

The V end lost 8 bases, the J end lost 5 bases, and 15 bases lay between the germline ends. CDR3 size: 13 residues. Germline CDR1 is WSHSY and CDR2 is SAAADI. This clone was observed a handful of times. The target antigen is unknown. Primers included in the PCR were 60 Vbeta and 13 Jbeta primers. Per the authors' pipeline: Unique TCR beta chains numbered about 80 million in a later analysis, with 10 million to 14 million shared. The method was immunoSEQ multiplex PCR; TCRdb's version includes in-frame clones alone and lacks a portion of them. V, J and clone size were drawn from that table, and D and trimming were deduced from the DNA. The sample lists about 94,000 clones; roughly 8.2% were seen once.

The sample consisted of PBMCs. The gene calls are TRBV10-2 and TRBJ2-5; D is perhaps TRBD2 (6 bases). The source of this sequence is a man aged 50 to 60 in good health and CMV-seronegative. CDR3 sequence reads: CASHGGTGETQYF. In DNA, the CDR3 is TGCGCCAGCCACGGCGGGACGGGGGAGACCCAGTACTTC.